This passage covers 17 T cell receptor beta chains from one sample sequenced in a study of blood T cell repertoires in COVID-19. The method was immunoSEQ multiplex PCR; TCRdb's version includes in-frame clones alone and lacks a portion of them. The sample has about 80,000 clones; more than 75% are singletons. The sequenced sample was peripheral blood. Source of these receptors: a human donor in a cohort sampled during active COVID-19.

This clone was seen only a few times. This sequence joins TRBV11-2 and TRBJ2-2; 7 bases are shared with TRBD1. Per the germline V gene, CDR1 is SGHAT and CDR2 is FQNNGV. The CDR3 spans 16 residues. Trimming cost V 5 bases and J 6 bases; bases outside gene matches: 12. CDR3 nucleotide sequence: TGTGCCAGCAGCGGCTCAAGGACAGGAATTCCCGGGGAGCTGTTTTTT. This gives the protein CASSGSRTGIPGELFF.

A note on this clone: In the same sample, other DNA sequences code for this CDR3. The rearrangement joins TRBV5-4 to TRBJ2-3, with 10 bases fitting TRBD2. The CDR3 is 16 residues long. The J segment lost 2 bases and the V segment lost 1 base, leaving 4 bases of the junction unmatched. Germline CDR1 reads SGHNT; CDR2 reads YYREEE (reference sequence). Here the CDR3 reads CASSLLLAGYTDTQYF. CDR3 in DNA: TGTGCCAGCAGCTTGTTACTAGCGGGGTACACAGATACGCAGTATTTT.

The gene calls are TRBV11-2 and TRBJ2-3, with 11 bases fitting TRBD1. Germline V CDR1 and CDR2: SGHAT, FQNNGV. CDR3 size: 15 residues. J gave up 7 bases and V 5 bases, and 8 bases lay outside the gene matches. The CDR3 region is CASSPRTGGLYTQYF. CDR3 DNA: TGTGCCAGCAGCCCCCGGACAGGGGGCTTGTATACGCAGTATTTT.

The rearrangement uses TRBV6-6 and TRBJ2-6; 12 positions agree with TRBD2. The CDR3 is 16 residues long. V was pared by 6 bases and J by 0 bases, with 0 bases of the junction left unmatched. CDR1 is MNHNY, CDR2 SVGAGI, per germline (reference sequence). CDR3 amino acids: CASRLAGGSGANVLTF. CDR3 DNA: TGTGCCAGCAGACTAGCGGGGGGCTCTGGGGCCAACGTCCTGACTTTC.

This chain connects TRBV11-2 to TRBJ2-5; 13 positions match TRBD2. The CDR3 is made up of 18 amino acids. The trim removed 2 bases at V and 4 bases at J, leaving 10 bases unmatched. Germline assignment: CDR1 SGHAT and CDR2 FQNNGV. This CDR3 reads CASSLISTSGGAGETQYF. In DNA, the CDR3 is TGTGCCAGCAGCTTAATCTCCACTAGCGGGGGGGCGGGAGAGACCCAGTACTTC.

V gene TRBV6-5 combines with J gene TRBJ2-3; 11 bases map to TRBD1. This CDR3 contains 15 residues. V gave up 2 bases and J gave up 4 bases; unmatched junction bases: 2. Germline V CDR1 and CDR2: MNHEY, SVGAGI. The CDR3 sequence is CASSYGGQGADTQYF. The CDR3 DNA reads as TGTGCCAGCAGTTACGGGGGACAGGGGGCAGATACGCAGTATTTT.

This clone was seen only a few times. This chain joins TRBV20-1 and TRBJ2-2; D is perhaps TRBD1 (7 bases). With 3 bases removed from V and 4 bases from J, the gap between germline ends came to 12 bases. Germline CDR1 DFQATT, CDR2 SNEGSKA (reference sequence). The length of the CDR3 is 14 residues. The CDR3, as DNA: TGCAGTGCTAGTTGGAGGGGGCTCACCGGGGAGCTGTTTTTT. Protein product: CSASWRGLTGELFF.

This clone was detected many times. The J gene is TRBJ1-2, the V gene TRBV3-1 (or the pseudogene TRBV3-2); 9 nucleotides align to TRBD1. Germline assignment: CDR1 LGHDT and CDR2 YNNKEL (reference sequence). The CDR3 covers 13 residues. V shed 4 bases and J 8 bases; nucleotides not matched to a gene: 5. Here the CDR3 reads CASSPGQGRGYTF. The CDR3 nucleotides read TGTGCCAGCAGCCCGGGACAGGGACGGGGCTACACCTTC.

DNA for the CDR3: TGCGCCAGCAGCTTGTCAGGGGGCGATGGCTACACCTTC. Its translation: CASSLSGGDGYTF. The chain employs TRBV5-1 and TRBJ1-2, with 8 bases matching TRBD1. V shed 1 base and J 6 bases; nucleotides not matched to a gene: 2. The CDR3 has 13 amino acids. CDR1 and CDR2 from the germline V gene are SGHRS and YFSETQ. The complete variable domain, with remaining parts taken from reference TRBV5-1 and TRBJ1-2, reads KAGVTQTPRYLIKTRGQQVTLSCSPISGHRSVSWYQQTPGQGLQFLFEYFSETQRNKGNFPGRFSGRQFSNSRSEMNVSTLELGDSALYLCASSLSGGDGYTFGSGTRLTVV.

The sample holds one count of this clone. The gene calls are TRBV18 and TRBJ2-7; D perhaps matches TRBD1 (6 bases). Per the germline V gene, CDR1 is KGHSH and CDR2 is LQKENI. The CDR3 is 14 residues long. V dropped 8 bases and J dropped 0 bases, with 14 bases sitting between them. The CDR3 here is CASTDTGYSYEQYF. The DNA of the CDR3 is TGTGCCAGCACAGACACAGGGTACTCCTACGAGCAGTACTTC.

This chain connects TRBV28 to TRBJ2-7, with TRBD2 as a possible D gene (5 bases). Trimming took off 8 bases at V and 0 bases at J, with 11 bases between the two ends. In germline, CDR1 is MDHEN, CDR2 SYDVKM. CDR3 length: 13 residues. The CDR3 here is CASLNGLSYEQYF. Written as DNA, the CDR3 is TGTGCCAGCCTCAACGGACTCTCCTACGAGCAGTACTTC.

The chain links TRBV6-5 to TRBJ1-4; the D gene is possibly TRBD1 (5 bases). The germline V gene has CDR1 MNHEY and CDR2 SVGAGI. The CDR3 contains 13 residues. Trimming took 10 bases from V and 8 from J, leaving 17 bases between them. This chain's CDR3 is CAILGTGGEKLFF. DNA for the CDR3: TGTGCCATCCTAGGGACGGGGGGGGAAAAACTGTTTTTT.

V is TRBV10-1 and J is TRBJ1-1, with TRBD1 identical over 8 bases. Unmatched junction bases numbered 1, after V lost 3 bases and J lost 1 base. Per germline, CDR1 WNHNN and CDR2 SYGVQD (reference sequence). The CDR3 sequence is 14 residues long. CDR3 bases: TGCGCCAGCAGTGAAGGGACAGGGAACACTGAAGCTTTCTTT. Translation gives CASSEGTGNTEAFF.

The chain joins TRBV5-1 to TRBJ2-7; 8 bases are shared with TRBD1. J lost 2 bases, V lost 4 bases, and 5 bases had no gene match. CDR3 length equals 14 residues. Germline CDR1 is SGHRS and CDR2 is YFSETQ. CDR3 nucleotides: TGCGCCAGCAGCCGGACAGGGCTCACCTACGAGCAGTACTTC. This encodes CASSRTGLTYEQYF.

The chain recombines TRBV30 with TRBJ2-7; D may be TRBD1 (6 bases). Germline CDR1 reads GTSNPN; CDR2 reads SVGIG (reference sequence). Trimming took off 3 bases at V and 3 bases at J, with 21 bases between the two ends. The length of the CDR3 is 16 residues. CDR3 sequence reads: CAWSQHPGVVYYEQYF. CDR3 DNA sequence: TGTGCCTGGAGCCAACATCCAGGGGTTGTTTACTACGAGCAGTACTTC.

The chain couples TRBV18 to TRBJ2-7, with TRBD2 identical over 8 bases. V lost 0 bases and J lost 5; bases outside the gene matches: 9. CDR1 and CDR2 from the germline V gene are KGHSH and LQKENI. CDR3 length equals 16 residues. The CDR3: CASSPPSGGAFHEQYF. Written as DNA, the CDR3 is TGTGCCAGCTCACCACCGTCCGGGGGGGCCTTCCACGAGCAGTACTTC.

The rearrangement joins TRBV4-1 to TRBJ2-2; TRBD2 is a possible D gene (6 bases). Germline V CDR1 and CDR2: MGHRA, YSYEKL. CDR3 size: 14 residues. V was cut by 5 bases and J by 8 bases, with 15 bases left in between. The CDR3 loop is CASSAGLGVGELFF. CDR3 coding DNA: TGCGCCAGCAGCGCGGGACTGGGCGTGGGGGAGCTGTTTTTT.